This T cell receptor (beta chain) was documented in a study of cytomegalovirus exposure and HLA in healthy donors (dated by TCRdb to 2017 to 2019). Broadly, across the study: An earlier analysis of roughly 610 of the donors reported approximately 300 Gb of sequence data and around 110 million unique TCR beta sequences obtained from 180 million or so T cells. The study aimed to test whether signatures of past pathogen exposure could be identified by cataloging public T cell receptors. Among some 410 genotyped donors of the cohort, an average of roughly 240,000 unique TCR beta nucleotide sequences were sequenced per donor, about a sixth of them non-productive. An early release that covered about 600 HLA-typed donors contained around 300 gigabases of sequencing data and around 85 million unique TCR sequences. A later genetic analysis took genome-wide SNP genotypes for about three fifths of the roughly 670 donors and used that subset as a discovery cohort. Because of strong linkage in the cohort, roughly five DR-DQ haplotypes were treated as single units for association and clustering. A later analysis re-examined previously published TCR beta repertoires from 610 or so donors and added high-resolution HLA genotyping to investigate patterns of TCR occurrence. To decide whether each TCR beta V gene segment behaved as functional or pseudogenic, an earlier analysis of some 570 of the donors relied on high-throughput TCR beta sequencing. Donor age, sex, ethnicity and CMV serostatus were compiled together with the repertoire data. Typing coverage differed by locus: A, B, C, DRB1 and DQB1 were typed in about 620-640 donors, DQA1 in 500 to 550, DPA1 in 606, and DPB1 in 450 to 480. Rather than using new phenotypic data, the later analysis identified candidate immune exposures from TCR beta sequences and from how often those sequences occurred across donors. To predict cytomegalovirus infection status, the study combined high-throughput TCR immunosequencing, statistical association of individual TCRs with disease status, and machine learning. Every discovery cohort repertoire had been produced on one sequencing platform. Among the approximately 400 genotyped donors, around 81% belonged to the genetic ancestry cluster associated with self-reported Caucasian donors. In addition to the first cohort of 650 to 800 subjects, a separate validation cohort of over 90 different subjects was used. The T cell repertoires of 666 subjects were profiled by immunosequencing and related to cytomegalovirus serostatus. HLA typing included class I and class II loci at four-digit resolution.

The V end gives up 1 base and the J end 3 bases, leaving 6 bases in the junction not matched to a gene. There are 17 amino acids in the CDR3, from cysteine to phenylalanine inclusive. Left in the record is the CDR3 DNA by itself, 51 bases read in frame from the first base. The germline V gene encodes CDR1 MGHDK and CDR2 SYGVNS. Notes on this clone: Its antigen is currently not known.

The library was made by the immunoSEQ multiplex PCR assay. For the multiplex PCR, a mixture combining 60 forward primers for TCR Vbeta segments and 13 reverse primers for TCR Jbeta segments was used. A multiplex PCR assay on genomic DNA amplified the CDR3 region of rearranged TCR beta genes. The amplified TCR beta libraries were sequenced on the Illumina HiSeq System as 87-base-pair reads. As for how the authors treated the data: A later analysis tallied 80 million to 95 million unique TCR beta chains across the 600 to 700 repertoires, and around 10 million of those chains were shared by two or more donors. A nearest-neighbor algorithm error-corrected the raw reads and collapsed the reads into unique sequences, merging closely related sequences to remove PCR and sequencing errors. V, D and J gene segments were assigned by aligning CDR3 sequences to IMGT reference sequences. For a sequence to be retained, a match of at least six nucleotides was required to both a V gene segment and a J gene segment. Rearrangements were classified as productive when the CDR3 lacked stop codons and remained in frame with V and J, and all other rearrangements were classified as non-productive. CDR3 was defined according to IMGT convention as the region running from the second conserved V-encoded cysteine to the conserved J-encoded phenylalanine. In an earlier analysis of approximately 590 of the donors, sequences lacking an unambiguous match to a single V gene segment were excluded. An earlier analysis of 587 of the donors called V segments functional above 56.7% productive rearrangements and segregating when the between-donor standard deviation exceeded 5%. A statistical classification framework was built for diagnosing cytomegalovirus status from the catalog of TCR beta chain sequences. In a later analysis, TCR nucleotide sequences were compared against IMGT/GENE-DB human TR gene sequences so that V and J genes could be assigned. Using the TCRdist pipeline, a later analysis assigned CDR3 sequences along with most-parsimonious VDJ recombination scenarios. In a later analysis, each TCR beta chain was defined by its CDR3 amino acid sequence together with its V-gene family, and reads without a unique V-gene family were excluded. A later analysis removed 600 or so highly shared, low-generation-probability nucleotide sequences to deal with suspected cross-contamination and a sequencing artifact. In a later analysis, a clonal expansion index for each public chain was calculated from normalized within-repertoire ranks of inferred template counts. In a later analysis, generation probabilities were computed with a VDJ recombination model fitted to out-of-frame rearrangements, and the resulting probabilities were checked against IGoR. A later analysis scored TCR-TCR, TCR-HLA and TCR-CMV co-occurrence with hypergeometric tests, applying a repertoire-size bias correction to TCR pairs. To estimate false discovery rates, a later analysis permuted the HLA or CMV assignments 20 times. In a later analysis, co-occurring TCRs were grouped with DBSCAN, and TCRdist sequence similarity was added when clustering was performed within HLA-allele-positive subsets. Repertoires with fewer than 30,000 or more than 120,000 public chains, plus five repertoires with anomalous nucleotide sharing, were excluded from co-occurrence clustering. The immuneACCESS repertoire file appears here via TCRdb, limited to in-frame rearrangements. These files lack a portion of the clones; in checked studies, under half of the deficit traces to unresolved V genes, and the cause of the others is not known. V and J calls and clone size are those listed in that table; D and trimming were worked out from the DNA. The sample's table lists a count of tens of thousands of clones. 1.5% to 2% of the sample is taken by the ten largest.

The cohort was made up of 666 healthy bone marrow donors. At the time of sampling, all cohort members were nominally healthy, though unrecorded immune exposures were likely present. The donor was CMV seronegative and belonged to the group of 320 or so seronegative cohort members. Every donor gave a peripheral blood sample, and the peripheral blood mononuclear cells from that sample were used for TCR beta sequencing. The Qiagen DNeasy Blood Extraction Kit was used to extract genomic DNA from the blood cell samples. The paper's findings and limits, for the study overall: Roughly uniform sequencing depth across donors was assumed in presence/absence analyses, although this assumption may not hold. An earlier analysis of several hundred of the donors showed that most TCR beta V segments appeared in productive rearrangements either about 87% or about 30% of the time, which broadly matched IMGT annotations. Linkage disequilibrium might explain the correlated functional status among segregating V segments, but an unknown experimental factor could not be ruled out. The classifier was reported to diagnose cytomegalovirus status with high specificity and sensitivity in both the original cohort and the validation cohort. Immune exposure information for the cohort was limited to CMV serostatus. A later analysis found that HLA-associated TCR beta chains were more clonally expanded and had lower generation probabilities than equally common non-associated chains. Because the 87-base-pair reads could not distinguish some IMGT-functional V segments, including TRBV6-2 and TRBV6-3, those segments were excluded. A later analysis reported that several top co-occurrence clusters appeared linked to parvovirus B19, influenza, CMV and Epstein-Barr virus. The cohort was sequenced for TCR beta chains only, and without alpha or paired-chain data the features that could be detected were limited. In a later analysis, more than 15,000 TCR beta sequences were associated with specific HLA alleles at a false discovery rate of 0.05. Because counts were too low, about 18 rarely observed V segments, including chromosome 9 orphons, were excluded from the earlier analysis of some 590 of the donors. A further reported finding was that TCR beta sequences accurately predicted the HLA-A and HLA-B alleles for most subjects in the first cohort. A later analysis found that most CMV-associated TCR beta chains appeared HLA-restricted, with HLA associations seemingly driven largely by CMV exposure. A later genetic analysis reported fewer N-insertions in productive TCRs among donors in an Asian-associated ancestry cluster than the approximately 700-donor mean. Because some donors lacked HLA typing at each locus, the association tests relied only on the typed subset. In a later analysis, TCR association rates were found to vary across HLA loci, with the most associated TCRs seen for DRB1 alleles and the fewest for HLA-C alleles. In a later genetic analysis, a missense DCLRE1C variant was associated with V-gene and J-gene trimming of TCR beta chains, and the association was replicated in an independent cohort. A cluster of highly shared sequence variants was judged likely to be a technical artifact of the sequencing pipeline. The authors suggested that the approach could potentially be extended to other disease states and immunological phenotypes. Assigning TCR associations to individual alleles was difficult when HLA alleles, especially DR and DQ, strongly co-occurred. Most TCR sequences were seen in very few donors, while some public TCRs were found in many individuals. A few of the identified cytomegalovirus-associated TCR beta chains were confirmed in vitro to be specific for cytomegalovirus antigens. The study listed 164 TCR beta chains as associated with cytomegalovirus.

The chain uses TRBV25-1 and TRBJ2-2; 9 bases in the middle match TRBD2. The sequence was obtained from a woman in her twenties or thirties in good health and CMV-seronegative. Material for sequencing was PBMCs. The CDR3 region has the sequence CASSESSGRPDTGELFF. The sequence in DNA is TGTGCCAGCAGTGAATCCAGCGGGAGGCCCGACACCGGGGAGCTGTTTTTT.